This TCR beta chain was recorded in a study of blood T cell repertoires in COVID-19. Across the study: Whether acute or convalescent, the COVID-19 samples came from the United States, Italy and Spain. T cells, B-cell-depleted T cells, or PBMCs provided the cDNA or gDNA that served as material.

This CDR3 contains 19 residues. The germline V gene encodes CDR1 SEHNR and CDR2 FQNEAQ (reference sequence). V was trimmed by 4 bases and J by 1 base, leaving 20 bases between them. In the source study's methods: From reference gene primer amplification, estimates of nucleated cell counts were derived. Clones were sequenced by immunoSEQ multiplex PCR, and TCRdb holds only the in-frame ones, with some missing. V and J calls and clone size are those listed in that table; D and trimming were worked out from the DNA. The table records roughly 140,000 clones, approximately 87% of them present only once. Sequenced material: peripheral blood. The sequence was obtained from a woman aged 35 to 49 with acute or convalescent COVID-19. This chain links TRBV7-9 with TRBJ2-6, with a possible D match to TRBD1 (9 bases). CDR3 in DNA: TGTGCCAGCAGCTCTCGGGGGGGACAGGGAAAATCTGGGGCCAACGTCCTGACTTTC. Its protein product is CASSSRGGQGKSGANVLTF.